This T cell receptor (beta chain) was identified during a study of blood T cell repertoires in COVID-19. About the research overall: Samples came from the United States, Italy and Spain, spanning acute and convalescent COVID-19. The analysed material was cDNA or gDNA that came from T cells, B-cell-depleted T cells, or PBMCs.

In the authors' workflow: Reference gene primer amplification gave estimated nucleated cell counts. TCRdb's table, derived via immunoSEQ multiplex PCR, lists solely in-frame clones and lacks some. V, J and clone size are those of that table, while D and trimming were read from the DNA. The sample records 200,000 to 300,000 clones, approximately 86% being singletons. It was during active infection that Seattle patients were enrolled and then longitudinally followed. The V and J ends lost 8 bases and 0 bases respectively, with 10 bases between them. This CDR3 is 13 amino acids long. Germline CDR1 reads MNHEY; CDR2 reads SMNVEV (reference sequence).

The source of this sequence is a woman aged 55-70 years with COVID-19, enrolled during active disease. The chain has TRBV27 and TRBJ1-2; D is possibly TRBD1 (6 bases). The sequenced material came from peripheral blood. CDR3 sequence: CASRDTSNYGYTF. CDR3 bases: TGTGCCAGCCGGGACACATCTAACTATGGCTACACCTTC.